One sample yielded the 24 T cell receptor beta chains listed below, sequenced in a study of human T cells and chemical hapten exposure. Each CDR3 protein is one row after TCRdb ran MiXCR on the RACE reads. There are 65,000 to 70,000 distinct CDR3 sequences in the sample; approximately 9.9% occur only once, and 5% to 5.5% lies in the top ten. Time point defined: pre-sensitization, week 0. Treatment given: therapeutic diphenylcyclopropenone sensitization with weekly scalp DPC. The sequencing used whole blood, collected in connection with sensitization to the hapten diphenylcyclopropenone (DPC). These receptors were taken from a woman aged 45-59 years with alopecia areata. Some clones in this sample may be carry-over from other donors' samples.

The chain has TRBV27 and TRBJ1-1; no reliable D call. Trimming cost V 5 bases and J 4 bases, with 17 bases left between them. This CDR3 contains 15 residues. Germline V gene lookup returns CDR1 MNHEY and CDR2 SMNVEV (reference sequence). The CDR3 is CASSPRIGRGTEAFF. CDR3 bases: TGTGCCAGCAGTCCCCGGATAGGCCGGGGCACTGAAGCTTTCTTT.

This clonotype has at least ten counts. The genes are TRBV29-1 and TRBJ1-2, with TRBD1 matching over 8 bases. The trim removed 0 bases at V and 4 bases at J, leaving 13 bases unmatched. This CDR3 has 17 residues. The V gene's germline CDR1 is SQVTM and CDR2 ANQGSEA. CDR3 in amino acids: CSVEELLRAGGAYGYTF. The CDR3 DNA follows: TGCAGCGTTGAAGAGTTACTTCGGGCAGGGGGCGCCTATGGCTACACCTTC.

The chain carries TRBV6-6 and TRBJ2-5; no clear D gene. From germline, CDR1 is MNHNY and CDR2 SVGAGI (reference sequence). V shed 0 bases and J shed 5 bases, with 7 bases lying between them. There are 13 residues in the CDR3. In nucleotides, the CDR3 is TGTGCCAGCAGTTACTCAGGGCTGGAGACCCAGTACTTC. Protein sequence: CASSYSGLETQYF.

Many counts were recorded for this clonotype. The V and J genes are TRBV28 and TRBJ2-2; 9 bases match TRBD2. In germline, CDR1 is MDHEN, CDR2 SYDVKM. V shed 7 bases and J 5 bases; nucleotides not matched to a gene: 14. The CDR3 consists of 17 residues. CDR3 DNA sequence: TGTGCCAGCACCCCAGGGCGAGCGGGAGGTCGTACCGGGGAGCTGTTTTTT. Its translation: CASTPGRAGGRTGELFF.

This clonotype has more than one count but fewer than ten. The J gene is TRBJ2-7, the V gene TRBV29-1; D is possibly TRBD2 (5 bases). The CDR3 extends over 10 amino acids. Deletions cut 5 bases from V and 7 bases from J, with 9 bases between. Germline V gene data show CDR1 as SQVTM and CDR2 as ANQGSEA. The chain's CDR3 is CSVWSGEQYF. The DNA of the CDR3 is TGCAGCGTTTGGTCGGGAGAGCAGTACTTC.

This clonotype occurred many times. The V call is TRBV5-4, the J call TRBJ1-1; a weak D match, TRBD1 (5 bases). The CDR3 consists of 15 residues. Trimming took off 4 bases at V and 0 bases at J, with 13 bases between the two ends. Per germline, CDR1 SGHNT and CDR2 YYREEE (reference sequence). The CDR3 sequence: CASSPVGVVNTEAFF. In DNA form, the CDR3 reads TGTGCCAGCAGCCCCGTGGGGGTCGTGAACACTGAAGCTTTCTTT.

Only a few counts were recorded for this clonotype. V gene TRBV7-6 combines with J gene TRBJ2-1; weak D call: TRBD2 (6 bases). Trimming took 0 bases from V and 0 from J, leaving 9 bases between them. This CDR3 has 16 residues. Germline CDR1 and CDR2: SGHVS and FNYEAQ. The CDR3: CASSLAAGPSYNEQFF. Here the CDR3 DNA reads TGTGCCAGCAGCTTAGCGGCGGGGCCCTCCTACAATGAGCAGTTCTTC.

This clonotype came up many times. V gene TRBV18 combines with J gene TRBJ2-5; D possibly corresponds to TRBD2 (5 bases). Germline loops: CDR1 KGHSH, CDR2 LQKENI. Trimming took 8 bases from V and 0 from J, leaving 7 bases between them. The CDR3 contains 12 residues. The CDR3 DNA is TGTGCCAGCGCGACTAACCAAGAGACCCAGTACTTC. As protein: CASATNQETQYF.

This clonotype was seen only a few times. The V and J genes are TRBV14 and TRBJ2-5; D unresolved. The CDR3 runs to 13 residues. The V gene's germline CDR1 is SGHDN and CDR2 FVKESK. Between the trimmed V and J ends, which lost 1 base and 4 bases, there was a span of 7 bases. The CDR3 sequence is CASSQGRGETQYF. In DNA form, the CDR3 reads TGTGCCAGCAGCCAAGGCCGTGGAGAGACCCAGTACTTC.

The CDR3 protein is CATSSERQGRQPQHF. The CDR3 DNA reads TGTGCCACCAGCAGCGAAAGACAGGGACGACAGCCCCAGCATTTT. The gene calls are TRBV15 and TRBJ1-5, with 7 bases aligning to TRBD1. V was pared by 3 bases and J by 7 bases, with 9 bases of the junction left unmatched. The CDR3 covers 15 residues. Germline values: CDR1 LNHNV, CDR2 YYDKDF (reference sequence).

This clonotype appeared many times. The chain employs TRBV5-4 and TRBJ1-6; D not certain. The germline gives CDR1 SGHNT, CDR2 YYREEE (reference sequence). The V end was cut by 0 bases, the J end by 10 bases, with 14 bases between. This CDR3 is 15 amino acids long. CDR3 region: CASSLGILKGSPLHF. For the CDR3, the DNA is TGTGCCAGCAGCTTGGGCATTCTTAAAGGATCACCCCTCCACTTT.

This clonotype was seen only a few times. The chain has TRBV7-3 and TRBJ1-1; D possibly corresponds to TRBD1 (5 bases). CDR1 SGHTA and CDR2 FQGTGA come from the germline V gene. Trimming pared 7 bases from V and 3 bases from J, leaving 9 bases between. The CDR3 runs to 12 residues. CDR3 residues: CASMGTHTEAFF. The CDR3 DNA follows: TGTGCCAGCATGGGGACCCACACTGAAGCTTTCTTT.

This sequence joins TRBV5-1 and TRBJ2-1, with D unresolved. Trimming took off 4 bases at V and 9 bases at J, with 11 bases between the two ends. The CDR3 extends over 12 amino acids. Per germline, CDR1 SGHRS and CDR2 YFSETQ. The CDR3 reads CASSPGPAEQFF. The DNA for the CDR3 is TGCGCCAGCAGCCCCGGACCGGCTGAGCAGTTCTTC.

The gene calls are TRBV4-1 and TRBJ2-2; maybe TRBD1 (5 bases). Trimming removed 1 base at V and 0 bases at J, with 15 bases between. Germline V gene lookup returns CDR1 MGHRA and CDR2 YSYEKL. The CDR3 loop spans 18 amino acids. The CDR3, as DNA: TGCGCCAGCAGCCAAGTTGGCTTAAGGGGTGCGAACACCGGGGAGCTGTTTTTT. Translating gives CASSQVGLRGANTGELFF.

The V call is TRBV5-5, the J call TRBJ2-3, with TRBD2 as a possible D gene (5 bases). Trimming left V 5 bases short and J 5 bases short, with 18 bases between. This CDR3 spans 15 amino acids. Germline V CDR1 and CDR2: SGHKS, YYEKEE (reference sequence). The CDR3 spells CASSTGPGLGDTQYF. As DNA, the CDR3 is TGTGCCAGCAGTACCGGACCGGGGTTAGGAGATACGCAGTATTTT.

This clonotype occurred many times. This chain joins TRBV13 and TRBJ2-5, with 9 nucleotides matching TRBD2. There are 15 residues in the CDR3. V lost 5 bases and J lost 2; bases outside the gene matches: 6. Germline CDR1 PRHDT, CDR2 FYEKMQ (reference sequence). Written as DNA, the CDR3 is TGTGCCAGCAGCCCAGGACTAGCGAGTCAAGAGACCCAGTACTTC. Amino acids: CASSPGLASQETQYF.

This chain joins TRBV6-2 or TRBV6-3 and TRBJ1-5; 11 bases agree with TRBD1. The CDR3 length is 17 residues. In germline, CDR1 is MNHEY, CDR2 SVGEGT. After removal of 2 bases from V and 7 bases from J, the junction contained 10 bases not matched to a gene. CDR3 residues: CASSYDLGTGGPQPQHF. The CDR3 DNA is TGTGCCAGCAGTTACGATCTGGGGACAGGGGGTCCGCAGCCCCAGCATTTT.

This clonotype appeared many times. This rearrangement joins TRBV12-3 or TRBV12-4 to TRBJ2-5; 9 nucleotides match TRBD1. After removal of 6 bases from V and 1 base from J, the junction contained 3 bases not matched to a gene. The CDR3 spans 14 residues. The chain's CDR3 is CASSGQGIQETQYF. In DNA form, the CDR3 reads TGTGCCAGCAGCGGACAGGGGATCCAAGAGACCCAGTACTTC.

The chain links TRBV6-2 or TRBV6-3 to TRBJ1-5; no definite D call. CDR3 length equals 16 residues. The V end was cut by 5 bases, the J end by 3 bases, with 17 bases between. Looked up from germline, CDR1 is MNHEY and CDR2 is SVGEGT. CDR3 in DNA: TGTGCCAGCAGTGAATCCAGAAAGGGTTACAATCAGCCCCAGCATTTT. Translating gives CASSESRKGYNQPQHF.

The J gene is TRBJ2-7, the V gene TRBV12-3 or TRBV12-4; 7 bases map to TRBD2. The CDR3 has 13 residues. V trimming: 3 bases; J trimming: 8 bases; junction bases outside the gene matches: 7. The DNA for the CDR3 is TGTGCCAGCAGTTTCGGTCTAGCGGAAAAGCAGTACTTC. It yields the protein CASSFGLAEKQYF.

By share, this clonotype counts as medium-sized. The genes are TRBV2 and TRBJ2-5, with 10 bases matching TRBD2. Germline CDR1 and CDR2: SNHLY and FYNNEI. This CDR3 contains 18 residues. Germline trimming cut 2 bases from V and 4 bases from J; bases unmatched to any gene: 13. The CDR3 sequence: CASSELERGGKIRETQYF. CDR3 DNA: TGTGCCAGCAGTGAATTGGAGCGGGGGGGCAAGATACGAGAGACCCAGTACTTC.

This clonotype was recorded many times. The chain couples TRBV3-1 to TRBJ2-3; D call uncertain. Germline V gene sequence: CDR1 LGHDT, CDR2 YNNKEL (reference sequence). V gave up 5 bases and J gave up 8 bases, with 14 bases separating them. The CDR3 loop spans 13 amino acids. The CDR3 coding sequence is TGTGCCAGCAGCTCAGAGATGGCTGGTACGCAGTATTTT. This translates into CASSSEMAGTQYF.

This clonotype turned up a few times. The rearrangement uses TRBV20-1 and TRBJ2-1; 8 bases line up with TRBD2. Trimming at V came to 5 bases and at J to 0 bases, leaving 12 bases not matched to a gene. There are 17 residues in the CDR3. Germline V CDR1 and CDR2: DFQATT, SNEGSKA (reference sequence). The CDR3 is CSALSSGSGSSYNEQFF. In DNA, the CDR3 is TGCAGTGCTCTTTCCAGCGGGAGTGGCTCCTCCTACAATGAGCAGTTCTTC.

This clonotype came up many times. The gene calls are TRBV7-8 and TRBJ2-1, with TRBD2 matching 8 bases. Germline loops: CDR1 SGHVS, CDR2 FQNEAQ. V gave up 3 bases and J gave up 9 bases; unmatched junction bases: 10. The CDR3 is made up of 15 amino acids. This CDR3 reads CASSFSGKVEIEQFF. For the CDR3, the DNA is TGTGCCAGCAGCTTTAGCGGGAAGGTGGAGATTGAGCAGTTCTTC.